This T cell receptor beta chain was recorded in a study of control samples from healthy donors and cancer patients. The assay was immunoSEQ multiplex PCR, and TCRdb's table has in-frame clones only and misses some. Of about 160,000 clones in the sample, roughly 94% were seen once. Germline V gives CDR1 LNHNV, CDR2 YYDKDF (reference sequence). CDR3 length: 15 residues. Trimming took 0 bases from V and 3 from J, leaving 8 bases between them. This clonotype originated in a man aged 60 to 69 with colorectal cancer. The chain combines TRBV15 with TRBJ2-2; D is unclear. The sequenced material came from PBMCs. The CDR3 DNA sequence: TGTGCCACCAGCAGAGACCGTAGAGACACCGGGGAGCTGTTTTTT. Its protein is CATSRDRRDTGELFF.